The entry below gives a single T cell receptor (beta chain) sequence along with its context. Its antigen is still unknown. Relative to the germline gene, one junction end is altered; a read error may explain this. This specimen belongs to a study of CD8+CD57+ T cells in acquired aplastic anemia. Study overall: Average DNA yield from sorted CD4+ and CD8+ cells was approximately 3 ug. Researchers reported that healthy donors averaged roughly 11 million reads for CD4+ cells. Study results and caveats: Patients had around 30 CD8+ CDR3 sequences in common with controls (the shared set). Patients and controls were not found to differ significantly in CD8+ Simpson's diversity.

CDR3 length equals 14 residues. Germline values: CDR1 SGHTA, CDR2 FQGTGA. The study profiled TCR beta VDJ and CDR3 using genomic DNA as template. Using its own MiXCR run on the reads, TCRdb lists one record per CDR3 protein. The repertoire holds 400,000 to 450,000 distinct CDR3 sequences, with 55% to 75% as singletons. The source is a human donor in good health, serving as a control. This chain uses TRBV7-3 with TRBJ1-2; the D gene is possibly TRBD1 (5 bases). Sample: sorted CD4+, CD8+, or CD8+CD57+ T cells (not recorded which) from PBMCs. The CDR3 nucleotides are TGTGCCAGCAGGCTAACGTGGGGCACGAACACCTACGAGTTC. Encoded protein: CASRLTWGTNTYEF.